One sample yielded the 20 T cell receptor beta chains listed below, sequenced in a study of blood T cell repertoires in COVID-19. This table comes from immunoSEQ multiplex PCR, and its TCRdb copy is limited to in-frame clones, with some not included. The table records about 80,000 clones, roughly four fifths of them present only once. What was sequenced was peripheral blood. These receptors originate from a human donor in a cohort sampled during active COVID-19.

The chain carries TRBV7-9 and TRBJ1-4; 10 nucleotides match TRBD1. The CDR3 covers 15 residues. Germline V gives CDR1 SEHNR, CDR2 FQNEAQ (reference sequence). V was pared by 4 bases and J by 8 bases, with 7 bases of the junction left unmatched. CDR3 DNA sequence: TGTGCCAGCAGCTCCTGGACAGGGGGAAACGAAAAACTGTTTTTT. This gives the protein CASSSWTGGNEKLFF.

The CDR3 DNA is TGTGCCAGCAGCCAGGACAGGGAAAAGGCGGGAGCTTTCTTT. This translates into CASSQDREKAGAFF. This sequence joins TRBV14 and TRBJ1-1; 8 positions agree with TRBD1. Germline CDR1 SGHDN, CDR2 FVKESK. The CDR3 has 14 amino acids. V lost 3 bases and J lost 10; bases outside the gene matches: 10.

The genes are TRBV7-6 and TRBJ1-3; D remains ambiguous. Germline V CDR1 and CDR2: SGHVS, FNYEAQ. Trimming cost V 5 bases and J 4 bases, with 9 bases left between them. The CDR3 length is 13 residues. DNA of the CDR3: TGTGCCAGCAGCCCTAGGTGGGGAAACACCATATATTTT. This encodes CASSPRWGNTIYF.

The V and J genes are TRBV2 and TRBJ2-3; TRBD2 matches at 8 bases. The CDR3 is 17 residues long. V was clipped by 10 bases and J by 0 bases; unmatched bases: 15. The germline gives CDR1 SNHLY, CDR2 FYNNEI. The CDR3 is CATTQLLAASSTDTQYF. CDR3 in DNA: TGTGCCACGACCCAATTACTAGCGGCATCTAGCACAGATACGCAGTATTTT.

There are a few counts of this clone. The CDR3 DNA reads TGCGCCAGCAGCCAAGATTTCCAGATCACCTTC. It codes for CASSQDFQITF. The V and J genes are TRBV4-1 and TRBJ1-2; the D is unclear. The germline V gene encodes CDR1 MGHRA and CDR2 YSYEKL. The V end was cut by 0 bases, the J end by 13 bases, with 9 bases between. This CDR3 region has 11 residues.

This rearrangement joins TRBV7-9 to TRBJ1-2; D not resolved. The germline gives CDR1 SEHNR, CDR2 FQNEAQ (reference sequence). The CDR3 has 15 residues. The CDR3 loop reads CAASQLTTINYGYTF. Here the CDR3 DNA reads TGTGCGGCTAGTCAGCTTACCACCATTAACTATGGCTACACCTTC.

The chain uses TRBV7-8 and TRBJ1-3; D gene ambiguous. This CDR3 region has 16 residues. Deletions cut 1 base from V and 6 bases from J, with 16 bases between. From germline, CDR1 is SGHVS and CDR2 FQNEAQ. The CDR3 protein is CASSLVGWGVENTIYF. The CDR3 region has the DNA TGTGCCAGCAGCTTAGTGGGTTGGGGAGTTGAAAACACCATATATTTT.

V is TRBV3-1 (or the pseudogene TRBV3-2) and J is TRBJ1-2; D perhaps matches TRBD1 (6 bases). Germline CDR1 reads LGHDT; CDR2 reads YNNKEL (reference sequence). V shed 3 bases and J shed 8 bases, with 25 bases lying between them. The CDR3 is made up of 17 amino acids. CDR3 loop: CASSHRRVQGGFGGYTF. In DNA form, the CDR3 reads TGTGCCAGCAGCCACAGAAGGGTACAGGGCGGTTTCGGCGGCTACACCTTC.

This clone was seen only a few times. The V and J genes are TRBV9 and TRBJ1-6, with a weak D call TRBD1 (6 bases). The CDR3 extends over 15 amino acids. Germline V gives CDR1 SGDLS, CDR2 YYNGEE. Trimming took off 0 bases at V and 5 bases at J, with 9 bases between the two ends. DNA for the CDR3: TGTGCCAGCAGCGTAGTGGGGGCGGATAATTCACCCCTCCACTTT. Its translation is CASSVVGADNSPLHF.

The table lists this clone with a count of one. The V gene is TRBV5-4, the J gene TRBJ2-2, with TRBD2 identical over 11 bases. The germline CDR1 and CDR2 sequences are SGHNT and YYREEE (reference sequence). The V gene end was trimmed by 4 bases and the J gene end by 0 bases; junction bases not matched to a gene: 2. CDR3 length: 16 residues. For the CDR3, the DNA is TGTGCCAGCAGCCTGACTAGCGGGGCGAACACCGGGGAGCTGTTTTTT. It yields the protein CASSLTSGANTGELFF.

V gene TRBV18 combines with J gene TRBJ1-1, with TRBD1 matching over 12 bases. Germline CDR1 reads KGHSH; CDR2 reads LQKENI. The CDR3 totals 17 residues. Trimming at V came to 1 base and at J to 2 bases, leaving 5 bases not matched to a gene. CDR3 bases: TGTGCCAGCTCACCACAAGCTGGGACAGGGGGCAACACTGAAGCTTTCTTT. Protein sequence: CASSPQAGTGGNTEAFF.

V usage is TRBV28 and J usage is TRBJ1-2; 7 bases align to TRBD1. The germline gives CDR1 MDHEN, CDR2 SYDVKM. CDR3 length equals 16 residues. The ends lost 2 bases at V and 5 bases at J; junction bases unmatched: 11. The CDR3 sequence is CASSLRWTAGGYGYTF. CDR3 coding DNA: TGTGCCAGCAGTTTAAGGTGGACAGCAGGGGGTTATGGCTACACCTTC.

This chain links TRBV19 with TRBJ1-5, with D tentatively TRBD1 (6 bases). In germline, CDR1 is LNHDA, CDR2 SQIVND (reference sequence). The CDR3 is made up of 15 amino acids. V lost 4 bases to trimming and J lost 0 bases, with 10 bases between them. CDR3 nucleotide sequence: TGTGCCAGTAGTACCAGGGGAGCTAGCAATCAGCCCCAGCATTTT. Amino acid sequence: CASSTRGASNQPQHF.

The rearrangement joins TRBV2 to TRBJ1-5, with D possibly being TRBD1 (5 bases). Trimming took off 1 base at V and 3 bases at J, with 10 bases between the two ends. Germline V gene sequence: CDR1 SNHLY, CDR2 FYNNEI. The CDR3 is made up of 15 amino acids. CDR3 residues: CASSEGQQNNQPQHF. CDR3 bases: TGTGCCAGCAGTGAAGGACAGCAAAACAATCAGCCCCAGCATTTT.

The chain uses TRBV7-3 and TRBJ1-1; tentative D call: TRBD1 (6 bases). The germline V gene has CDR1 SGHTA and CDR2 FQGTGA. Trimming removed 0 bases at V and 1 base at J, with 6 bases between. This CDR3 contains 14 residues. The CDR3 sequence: CASSLTGQNTEAFF. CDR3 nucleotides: TGTGCCAGCAGCTTAACGGGACAGAACACTGAAGCTTTCTTT.

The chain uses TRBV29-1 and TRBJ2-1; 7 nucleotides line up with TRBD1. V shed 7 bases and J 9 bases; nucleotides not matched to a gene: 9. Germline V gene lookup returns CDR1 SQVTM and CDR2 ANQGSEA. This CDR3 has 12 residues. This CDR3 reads CSGLQGIGEQFF. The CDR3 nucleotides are TGCAGCGGTCTACAGGGGATCGGTGAGCAGTTCTTC.

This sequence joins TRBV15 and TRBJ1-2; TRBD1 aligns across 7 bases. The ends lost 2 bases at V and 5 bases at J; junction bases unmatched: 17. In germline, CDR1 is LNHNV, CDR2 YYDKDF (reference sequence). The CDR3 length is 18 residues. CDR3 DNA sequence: TGTGCCACCAGCAGAATTCAAGACAGGGCCTCCGGCGGATATGGCTACACCTTC. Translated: CATSRIQDRASGGYGYTF.

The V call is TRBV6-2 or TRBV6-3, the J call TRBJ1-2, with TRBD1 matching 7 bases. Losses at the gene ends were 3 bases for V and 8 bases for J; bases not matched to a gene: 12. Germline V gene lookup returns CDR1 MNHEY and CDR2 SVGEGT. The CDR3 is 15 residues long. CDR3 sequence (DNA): TGTGCCAGCAGTTATGGTATAGAGACAGGGAGAGGCTACACCTTC. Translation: CASSYGIETGRGYTF.

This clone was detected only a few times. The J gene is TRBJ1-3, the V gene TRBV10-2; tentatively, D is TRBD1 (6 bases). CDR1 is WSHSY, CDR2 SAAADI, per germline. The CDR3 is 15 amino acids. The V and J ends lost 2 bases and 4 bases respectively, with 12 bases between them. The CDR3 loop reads CASSELGAGGNTIYF. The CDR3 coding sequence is TGCGCCAGCAGTGAGCTGGGGGCAGGAGGAAACACCATATATTTT.

CDR3 in DNA: TGTGCCAGCAGCTTGGCTAGGGACAAAGCCTCCTACGAGCAGTACTTC. Its protein is CASSLARDKASYEQYF. This sequence joins TRBV5-5 and TRBJ2-7, with D tentatively TRBD1 (6 bases). The length of the CDR3 is 16 residues. The V gene's germline CDR1 is SGHKS and CDR2 YYEKEE (reference sequence). Trimming left V 0 bases short and J 0 bases short, with 13 bases between.